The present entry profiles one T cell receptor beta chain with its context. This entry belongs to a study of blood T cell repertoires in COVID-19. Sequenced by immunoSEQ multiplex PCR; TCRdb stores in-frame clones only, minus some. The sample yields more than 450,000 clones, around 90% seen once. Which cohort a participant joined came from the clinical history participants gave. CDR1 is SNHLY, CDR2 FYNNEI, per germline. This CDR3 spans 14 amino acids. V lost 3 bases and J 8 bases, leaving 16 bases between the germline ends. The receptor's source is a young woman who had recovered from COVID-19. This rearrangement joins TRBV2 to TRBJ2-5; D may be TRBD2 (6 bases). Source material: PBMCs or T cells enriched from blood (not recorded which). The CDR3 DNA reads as TGTGCCAGCAGTGATGGAGGGGCTATTAAAACCCAGTACTTC. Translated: CASSDGGAIKTQYF.